These T cell receptor beta chains were read from a single sample in a study of blood T cell repertoires in COVID-19. Assay: immunoSEQ multiplex PCR; the TCRdb copy retains only in-frame clones and omits some. The table records around 98,000 clones, about four fifths of them present only once. Sequenced material: peripheral blood. Receptor source: a man in his sixties or seventies with acute or convalescent COVID-19. CDR3s include the opening cysteine and the closing phenylalanine or tryptophan. A D gene is named only where the DNA matches it firmly. A clone size is listed for some rows: how often the clone was seen (once, few, many), or a class if it is expanded.

j_call d_call v_call clone_size cdr3_nt cdr3_aa
TRBJ1-2 TRBD1 TRBV28 - TGTGCCAGCAGTTTACCGGGACAGACTAACTATGGCTACACCTTC CASSLPGQTNYGYTF
TRBJ1-5 TRBD1 TRBV6-2/TRBV6-3 - TGTGCCAGCAGTTACGGGACAGGGAGTTTTGGTCAGCCCCAGCATTTT CASSYGTGSFGQPQHF
TRBJ2-1 TRBD2 TRBV29-1 - TGCAGCGGTTGGACTAGCGGGCCGAGCTCCTACAATGAGCAGTTCTTC CSGWTSGPSSYNEQFF
TRBJ1-2 - TRBV5-4 - TGTGCCAGCAGCTCCCCCAAAACGGGGAACTATGGCTACACCTTC CASSSPKTGNYGYTF
TRBJ1-3 - TRBV14 few TGTGCCAGCAGCCCCTGGGACAAAGGAAACACCATATATTTT CASSPWDKGNTIYF
TRBJ2-7 TRBD2 TRBV11-1 - TGTGCCAGCAGCTTCCCAGCGGGAGTAACGTACGAGCAGTACTTC CASSFPAGVTYEQYF
TRBJ2-7 TRBD1 TRBV28 - TGTGCCAGCAGTTTCTCGGGGACAGGGTTAACCTACGAGCAGTACTTC CASSFSGTGLTYEQYF
TRBJ2-3 TRBD1 TRBV24-1 - TGTGCCACCAGTGAGTTGGGACAGGGGTCAACAGATACGCAGTATTTT CATSELGQGSTDTQYF
TRBJ1-6 - TRBV3-1/TRBV3-2 - TGTGCCAGCAGCCAAGGACAGAATAATTCACCCCTCCACTTT CASSQGQNNSPLHF
TRBJ1-1 - TRBV18 once TGTGCCAGCTCACCACAAAAGACTGGGAACACTGAAGCTTTCTTT CASSPQKTGNTEAFF
TRBJ2-1 TRBD2 TRBV4-1 - TGCGCCAGCAGCCAGAGGACTAGCGGATATTACAATGAGCAGTTCTTC CASSQRTSGYYNEQFF
TRBJ1-1 - TRBV3-1/TRBV3-2 - TGTGCCAGCACCTCCATGGGGGGTTTCACTGAAGCTTTCTTT CASTSMGGFTEAFF
TRBJ2-1 - TRBV28 - TGTGCCAGCAGTTTTGGTCTCGGTCGGTCCTTCAATGAGCAGTTCTTC CASSFGLGRSFNEQFF
TRBJ2-1 - TRBV5-8 - TGTGCCAGCAGCTCGCTGAGCGCTGACTCCTACAATGAGCAGTTCTTC CASSSLSADSYNEQFF
TRBJ2-1 TRBD2 TRBV7-7 - TGTGCTAGCAGCCTAGTCGCCACTAGCGTCAATGAGCAGTTCTTC CASSLVATSVNEQFF
TRBJ2-6 - TRBV19 - TGTGCCAGTAGTACAGGGAGGGGGTTCTCTGGGGCCAACGTCCTGACTTTC CASSTGRGFSGANVLTF
TRBJ1-2 - TRBV19 - TGTGCCAGTAATGAAAAACAACACTATGGCTACACCTTC CASNEKQHYGYTF
TRBJ2-3 - TRBV24-1 - TGTGCCACCGGGCCAAGGGGTACGATTGGGACAGATACGCAGTATTTT CATGPRGTIGTDTQYF
TRBJ1-1 TRBD1 TRBV5-4 - TGTGCCAGCAGCTTACAGGGGGTTGAAGCTTTCTTT CASSLQGVEAFF
TRBJ2-7 TRBD2 TRBV7-8 once TGTGCCAGCAGCTTAGGCGGGAGTTTCTATTACGAGCAGTACTTC CASSLGGSFYYEQYF
TRBJ1-6 TRBD1 TRBV28 - TGTGCCAGCAGCGGATCATCCGGGACAGGGGAGCCACCCCTCCACTTT CASSGSSGTGEPPLHF
TRBJ1-1 TRBD1 TRBV6-5 once TGTGCCAGCAGTTACGGGGACAGGACCAACACTGAAGCTTTCTTT CASSYGDRTNTEAFF
TRBJ1-3 - TRBV7-9 - TGTGCCAGCAGCCCGACAGGCTCTGGAAACACCATATATTTT CASSPTGSGNTIYF
TRBJ2-1 TRBD2 TRBV27 - TGTGCCAGCACCAATCCGGGACTAGGCTACAATGAGCAGTTCTTC CASTNPGLGYNEQFF
TRBJ2-5 - TRBV10-3 - TGTGCCATCAGTGAACGGGGGGCCCAAGAGACCCAGTACTTC CAISERGAQETQYF
TRBJ1-6 - TRBV7-2 - TGTGCCAGCAGCTTTGGAGGGTTATATTCACCCCTCCACTTT CASSFGGLYSPLHF
TRBJ2-7 - TRBV5-1 few TGCGCCAGCAGAAAGGGAGCCGACGAGCAGTACTTC CASRKGADEQYF
TRBJ1-2 - TRBV14 once TGTGCCAGCAGCCAAGAAATGCGGGGCCGAGGTGGCTACACCTTC CASSQEMRGRGGYTF